These 31 T cell receptor beta chains originate from one sample sequenced in a study of cytomegalovirus exposure and HLA in healthy donors. The PCR contained 60 Vbeta and 13 Jbeta primers. Data came from immunoSEQ multiplex PCR; TCRdb stores just in-frame clones and leaves some out. The table records around 150,000 clones, about four fifths of them present only once. The sequenced material came from PBMCs. These receptors were collected from a male donor in good health and CMV-seronegative.

In its sample, this clone was seen once. The chain recombines TRBV9 with TRBJ1-1; TRBD1 is a possible D gene (5 bases). The CDR3 is 15 amino acids. Germline V gene data show CDR1 as SGDLS and CDR2 as YYNGEE. Trimming stripped 4 bases from V and 4 bases from J, with 17 bases between. This chain's CDR3 is CASSPLQGGATEAFF. The CDR3 nucleotides read TGTGCCAGCAGCCCTCTCCAAGGCGGGGCCACTGAAGCTTTCTTT.

The rearrangement joins TRBV2 to TRBJ2-5; TRBD2 matches 7 bases. Germline CDR1 is SNHLY and CDR2 is FYNNEI. CDR3 length: 13 amino acids. Trimming at V came to 8 bases and at J to 3 bases, leaving 6 bases not matched to a gene. The CDR3 coding sequence is TGTGCCAGCTCCAGCCGGGGGGAAGAGACCCAGTACTTC. Encoded protein: CASSSRGEETQYF.

In this sample, this clone turned up a few times. The chain has TRBV10-2 and TRBJ1-3, with D possibly matching TRBD1 (5 bases). The CDR3 has 14 amino acids. Looked up from germline, CDR1 is WSHSY and CDR2 is SAAADI. V shed 4 bases and J shed 4 bases, with 11 bases lying between them. CDR3 in amino acids: CASSAGQGGNTIYF. The DNA of the CDR3 is TGCGCCAGCAGTGCCGGGCAGGGAGGAAACACCATATATTTT.

V gene TRBV19 combines with J gene TRBJ2-5; 14 bases fit TRBD2. CDR1 LNHDA and CDR2 SQIVND come from the germline V gene (reference sequence). This CDR3 has 16 residues. V trimming: 5 bases; J trimming: 1 base; junction bases outside the gene matches: 3. The CDR3 is CASSPGLAGGQETQYF. The CDR3 region has the DNA TGTGCCAGTAGTCCCGGACTAGCGGGGGGCCAAGAGACCCAGTACTTC.

The rearrangement joins TRBV27 to TRBJ1-1; 8 positions match TRBD1. The CDR3 is 14 amino acids. Trimming removed 5 bases from V and 1 base from J; junction bases left unmatched: 3. Germline V gene lookup returns CDR1 MNHEY and CDR2 SMNVEV (reference sequence). CDR3 in DNA: TGTGCCAGCAGTCTCGACAGGGGGAACACTGAAGCTTTCTTT. This sequence encodes CASSLDRGNTEAFF.

This chain joins TRBV11-3 and TRBJ2-3, with 11 bases identical to TRBD2. Germline CDR1 reads SGHNT; CDR2 reads YENEEA. V shed 2 bases and J 6 bases; nucleotides not matched to a gene: 10. This CDR3 contains 17 residues. CDR3 sequence reads: CASSLLAGGSTWDTQYF. CDR3 in DNA: TGTGCCAGCAGCTTACTAGCGGGGGGCTCGACATGGGATACGCAGTATTTT.

The chain combines TRBV5-6 with TRBJ2-7, with D perhaps TRBD1 (6 bases). Trimming shortened V by 0 bases and J by 6 bases, and 13 bases separated the two germline ends. The CDR3 runs to 14 residues. Germline loops: CDR1 SGHDT, CDR2 YYEEEE. CDR3 residues: CASSLGQEIPEQYF. Written as DNA, the CDR3 is TGTGCCAGCAGCTTGGGACAGGAGATTCCCGAGCAGTACTTC.

In its sample, this clone was seen a few times. J is TRBJ1-1 and V is TRBV18; no reliable D call. The V end lost 2 bases, the J end lost 6 bases, and 10 bases lay between the germline ends. Germline loops: CDR1 KGHSH, CDR2 LQKENI. This CDR3 has 13 residues. CDR3 bases: TGTGCCAGCTCACCAGGGAGGTTCCCTGAAGCTTTCTTT. It translates to CASSPGRFPEAFF.

The chain employs TRBV9 and TRBJ2-5; maybe TRBD1 (6 bases). The CDR3 consists of 13 residues. V dropped 1 base and J dropped 7 bases, with 11 bases sitting between them. Germline CDR1 is SGDLS and CDR2 is YYNGEE. Here the CDR3 DNA reads TGTGCCAGCAGCGTACAGGGGTGGGGGACCCAGTACTTC. It encodes CASSVQGWGTQYF. The complete variable domain, with remaining parts taken from reference TRBV9 and TRBJ2-5, reads DSGVTQTPKHLITATGQRVTLRCSPRSGDLSVYWYQQSLDQGLQFLIQYYNGEERAKGNILERFSAQQFPDLHSELNLSSLELGDSALYFCASSVQGWGTQYFGPGTRLLVL.

V and J are TRBV7-6 and TRBJ2-3; D gene ambiguous. The V gene's germline CDR1 is SGHVS and CDR2 FNYEAQ. CDR3 size: 16 residues. The ends were cut back, 6 bases at V and 3 bases at J, with 19 bases in the middle. CDR3 DNA: TGTGCCAGCAGTCCCCCTCGGGTCCCTGGGACAGATACGCAGTATTTT. Protein: CASSPPRVPGTDTQYF. Complete variable domain (other parts from reference TRBV7-6 and TRBJ2-3): GAGVSQSPRYKVTKRGQDVALRCDPISGHVSLYWYRQALGQGPEFLTYFNYEAQQDKSGLPNDRFSAERPEGSISTLTIQRTEQRDSAMYRCASSPPRVPGTDTQYFGPGTRLTVL.

This clone was counted between two and nine times. J is TRBJ1-1 and V is TRBV7-3, with 7 bases fitting TRBD1. This CDR3 region has 14 residues. V was clipped by 5 bases and J by 1 base; unmatched bases: 4. Per germline, CDR1 SGHTA and CDR2 FQGTGA. The CDR3: CASSTGQPNTEAFF. The CDR3, as DNA: TGTGCCAGCAGCACGGGACAGCCGAACACTGAAGCTTTCTTT.

The chain links TRBV30 to TRBJ2-3; D possibly corresponds to TRBD1 (6 bases). The germline V gene encodes CDR1 GTSNPN and CDR2 SVGIG (reference sequence). Trimming took off 5 bases at V and 1 base at J, with 7 bases between the two ends. The CDR3 sequence is 12 residues long. CDR3 nucleotide sequence: TGTGCCTGGGCAGGGGGCACAGATACGCAGTATTTT. Translated: CAWAGGTDTQYF.

The CDR3 here is CASSSRGGQGITNEKLFF. DNA for the CDR3: TGTGCCAGCAGCTCAAGAGGAGGACAGGGCATCACTAATGAAAAACTGTTTTTT. The chain uses TRBV11-2 and TRBJ1-4, with 8 nucleotides matching TRBD1. Trimming cost V 4 bases and J 2 bases; bases outside gene matches: 12. The CDR3 length is 18 residues. The germline V gene has CDR1 SGHAT and CDR2 FQNNGV.

The chain has TRBV21-1 and TRBJ1-5; the table gives TRBD1 as D, unverified against the DNA. TRBV21-1 is marked as a pseudogene. The CDR3 covers 20 residues. In DNA form, the CDR3 reads TGTGCCAGCAGCAAAGTCGGGACAGGGGGCCCCAAATGGCCCATCCAGCCCCAGCATTTT. It codes for CASSKVGTGGPKWPIQPQHF.

This clone was seen once. The gene calls are TRBV6-1 and TRBJ1-5; 8 bases are shared with TRBD1. The V segment lost 5 bases and the J segment 6 bases; nucleotides outside the gene matches: 6. The germline V gene encodes CDR1 MNHNS and CDR2 SASEGT. The CDR3 length is 14 residues. CDR3 in amino acids: CASSSGQGGQPQHF. CDR3 nucleotide sequence: TGTGCCAGCAGTTCTGGACAGGGAGGTCAGCCCCAGCATTTT.

The chain employs TRBV10-1 and TRBJ2-1, with 10 nucleotides matching TRBD1. V shed 6 bases, J shed 10 bases, and the junction held 9 bases outside the gene matches. From germline, CDR1 is WNHNN and CDR2 SYGVQD (reference sequence). The CDR3 has 14 residues. The chain's CDR3 is CASSLGTGVGEQFF. As DNA, the CDR3 is TGCGCCAGCAGCCTCGGGACAGGGGTTGGGGAGCAGTTCTTC.

This chain connects TRBV14 to TRBJ2-3; 7 nucleotides match TRBD2. CDR3 length equals 16 residues. CDR1 is SGHDN and CDR2 is FVKESK in the germline V gene. Trimming at V came to 0 bases and at J to 2 bases, leaving 5 bases not matched to a gene. The CDR3 DNA reads as TGTGCCAGCAGCCAAGAGCGGGGGAGCATCACAGATACGCAGTATTTT. Amino acid sequence: CASSQERGSITDTQYF. Variable domain in full (rest from reference TRBV14 and TRBJ2-3): EAGVTQFPSHSVIEKGQTVTLRCDPISGHDNLYWYRRVMGKEIKFLLHFVKESKQDESGMPNNRFLAERTGGTYSTLKVQPAELEDSGVYFCASSQERGSITDTQYFGPGTRLTVL.

This clone was found a few times. The chain employs TRBV7-2 and TRBJ2-7, with TRBD2 identical over 7 bases. The germline CDR1 and CDR2 sequences are SGHTA and FQGNSA. The CDR3 has 12 amino acids. V shed 2 bases, J shed 7 bases, and the junction held 2 bases outside the gene matches. The CDR3 DNA sequence: TGTGCCAGCAGCTTAACCGGGGGGGAGCAGTACTTC. Protein product: CASSLTGGEQYF.

This clone was counted only a few times. The chain carries TRBV6-5 and TRBJ1-1; D ambiguous. This CDR3 has 14 residues. Germline V CDR1 and CDR2: MNHEY, SVGAGI. V shed 2 bases and J shed 1 base, with 8 bases lying between them. As DNA, the CDR3 is TGTGCCAGCAGTTACGGAGGGTGGAACACTGAAGCTTTCTTT. Its protein product is CASSYGGWNTEAFF.

The chain uses TRBV6-4 and TRBJ2-1; TRBD2 aligns across 8 bases. Unmatched junction bases numbered 5, after V lost 5 bases and J lost 2 bases. The CDR3 is made up of 15 amino acids. CDR1 MRHNA and CDR2 SNTAGT come from the germline V gene. Written as DNA, the CDR3 is TGTGCCAGCAGTACCAGCGGGGGCCCCTACAATGAGCAGTTCTTC. It is translated as CASSTSGGPYNEQFF.

The chain uses TRBV4-1 and TRBJ2-1, with D maybe TRBD1 (7 bases). Germline CDR1 and CDR2: MGHRA and YSYEKL. The CDR3 totals 19 residues. V dropped 4 bases and J dropped 1 base, with 23 bases sitting between them. As DNA, the CDR3 is TGCGCCAGCAGCCCATGGGGAATGCGGGACAGCTCATCCTACAATGAGCAGTTCTTC. It is translated as CASSPWGMRDSSSYNEQFF.

The CDR3 loop reads CSVGGTGPYEQYF. DNA of the CDR3: TGCAGCGTGGGGGGGACAGGACCCTACGAGCAGTACTTC. This chain joins TRBV29-1 and TRBJ2-7, with D possibly matching TRBD1 (8 bases). Trimming removed 6 bases from V and 2 bases from J, with 14 bases in between. The CDR3 length is 13 residues. CDR1 is SQVTM and CDR2 is ANQGSEA in the germline V gene.

The CDR3 loop reads CAWSVTGSRGYGYTF. In DNA form, the CDR3 reads TGTGCCTGGAGTGTGACAGGGTCCCGGGGCTATGGCTACACCTTC. The V gene is TRBV30, the J gene TRBJ1-2; 7 bases agree with TRBD1. The CDR3 has 15 amino acids. CDR1 is GTSNPN and CDR2 is SVGIG in the germline V gene (reference sequence). V was clipped by 0 bases and J by 4 bases; unmatched bases: 8.

This chain uses TRBV29-1 with TRBJ2-3; 9 bases map to TRBD1. Germline trimming cut 4 bases from V and 6 bases from J; bases unmatched to any gene: 5. Germline V gene lookup returns CDR1 SQVTM and CDR2 ANQGSEA. The CDR3 length is 13 residues. CDR3 sequence: CSVGQGVVDTQYF. CDR3 DNA: TGCAGCGTTGGACAGGGGGTGGTTGATACGCAGTATTTT.

As concerns this clone: Distinct nucleotide sequences in the sample also encode this CDR3. The rearrangement links TRBV18 to TRBJ1-1, with D tentatively TRBD1 (5 bases). The V gene's germline CDR1 is KGHSH and CDR2 LQKENI. The CDR3 is 14 amino acids. V lost 1 base, J lost 1 base, and 7 bases lay in between. Written as DNA, the CDR3 is TGTGCCAGCTCACCACGGGGGGGGAACACTGAAGCTTTCTTT. This codes for CASSPRGGNTEAFF.

This rearrangement joins TRBV12-5 to TRBJ1-2, with D perhaps TRBD1 (6 bases). The ends were cut back, 7 bases at V and 2 bases at J, with 11 bases in the middle. In germline, CDR1 is LGHNT, CDR2 FRNRAP. The CDR3 is 13 residues long. The chain's CDR3 is CASEAGTNYGYTF. In DNA, the CDR3 is TGTGCTAGTGAGGCAGGGACAAACTATGGCTACACCTTC. The complete variable domain, with remaining parts taken from reference TRBV12-5 and TRBJ1-2, reads DARVTQTPRHKVTEMGQEVTMRCQPILGHNTVFWYRQTMMQGLELLAYFRNRAPLDDSGMPKDRFSAEMPDATLATLKIQPSEPRDSAVYFCASEAGTNYGYTFGSGTRLTVV.

This clone was found a few times. The rearrangement uses TRBV6-1 and TRBJ1-5, with D possibly matching TRBD1 (5 bases). Trimming left V 4 bases short and J 9 bases short, with 13 bases between. The germline gives CDR1 MNHNS, CDR2 SASEGT. This CDR3 comprises 13 residues. CDR3 sequence (DNA): TGTGCCAGCAGTGGAACAGGTTTGAGGCCCCAGCATTTT. Translated, it gives CASSGTGLRPQHF.

The rearrangement joins TRBV5-1 to TRBJ2-5; a weak D match, TRBD1 (7 bases). CDR1 is SGHRS and CDR2 is YFSETQ in the germline V gene. The CDR3 is 16 amino acids. V lost 0 bases to trimming and J lost 5 bases, with 17 bases between them. CDR3 in amino acids: CASSLALDRRGETQYF. In DNA form, the CDR3 reads TGCGCCAGCAGCTTGGCCCTGGACAGGAGGGGTGAGACCCAGTACTTC.

The chain combines TRBV6-1 with TRBJ2-7; perhaps TRBD2 as D (7 bases). The V gene lost 1 base and the J gene lost 6 bases, with 10 bases spanning the gap. The germline CDR1 and CDR2 sequences are MNHNS and SASEGT. CDR3 length: 13 amino acids. The CDR3 DNA sequence: TGTGCCAGCAGTGAAGGGGGAGGGGGCGAGCAGTACTTC. It specifies CASSEGGGGEQYF.

The V call is TRBV30, the J call TRBJ2-4, with TRBD1 matching 7 bases. In germline, CDR1 is GTSNPN, CDR2 SVGIG (reference sequence). CDR3 length equals 16 residues. J lost 4 bases, V lost 0 bases, and 9 bases had no gene match. CDR3 coding DNA: TGTGCCTGGAGTGTACGGTATCGGGACAGTAAAAACATTCAGTACTTC. Translating gives CAWSVRYRDSKNIQYF.

The J gene is TRBJ2-5, the V gene TRBV6-5, with D tentatively TRBD1 (5 bases). Germline CDR1 and CDR2: MNHEY and SVGAGI. V lost 2 bases and J lost 6, with 10 bases in between. This CDR3 is 13 amino acids long. The CDR3 protein is CASSYVGQQTQYF. For the CDR3, the DNA is TGTGCCAGCAGTTACGTGGGGCAACAGACCCAGTACTTC.